This TCR beta chain was obtained from a study of tumor-infiltrating lymphocytes in primary liver carcinoma. Researchers generated TCR beta cDNA from approximately 450 ng of total RNA, relying on a constant-region primer. Slightly modified ARM-PCR with three nested multiplex PCR rounds yielded TCR beta libraries. With TRBV1-TRBV30 forward primers and a C-beta reverse primer, the first two PCR rounds were run for around 10 cycles each. From the multiplex PCR reads, TCRdb called clonotypes with MiXCR, one entry per CDR3 protein. Of about 64,000 distinct CDR3 sequences in the sample, about 71% were seen once. The CDR3 contains 14 residues. Germline CDR1 MGHRA, CDR2 YSYEKL. For this clonotype: Germline and junction disagree at one end, which may indicate a read error.

For each extraction, RNA and DNA were obtained together from approximately 20-30 mg of unsorted bulk tissue. The source material was liver tumor tissue from sampling region 4. Subset here: tumor region T4, right-lateral pole. This receptor was obtained from a man aged 35 to 55 with primary liver carcinoma and hepatitis B virus infection. The chain carries TRBV4-1 and TRBJ1-2; TRBD1 is a possible D gene (5 bases). In DNA, the CDR3 is TGCGTCAGCAACCAAGGGGACGGGAACTATGGCTACACCTTC. Its translation is CVSNQGDGNYGYTF.